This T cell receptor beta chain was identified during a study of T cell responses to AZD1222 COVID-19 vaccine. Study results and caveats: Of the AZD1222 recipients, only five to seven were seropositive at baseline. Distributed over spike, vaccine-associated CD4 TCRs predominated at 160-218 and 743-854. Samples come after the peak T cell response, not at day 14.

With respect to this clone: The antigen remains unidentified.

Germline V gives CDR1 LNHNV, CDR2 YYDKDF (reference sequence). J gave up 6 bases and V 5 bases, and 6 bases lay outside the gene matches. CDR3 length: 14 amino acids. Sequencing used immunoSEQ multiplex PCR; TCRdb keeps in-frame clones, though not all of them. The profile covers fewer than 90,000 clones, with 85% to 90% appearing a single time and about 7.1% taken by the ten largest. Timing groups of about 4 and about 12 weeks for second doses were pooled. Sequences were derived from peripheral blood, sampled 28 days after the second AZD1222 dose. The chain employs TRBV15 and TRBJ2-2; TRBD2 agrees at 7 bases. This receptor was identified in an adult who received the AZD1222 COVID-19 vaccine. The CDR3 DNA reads TGTGCCACCAGCCTGTATGGGGGGGCCGGGGAGCTGTTTTTT. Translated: CATSLYGGAGELFF.